These T cell receptor beta chains were read from a single sample in a study of CDR3 diversity in severe acne. TCRdb re-called the PCR reads through MiXCR, storing one row per CDR3 protein. The sample comprises 97,000 or so distinct CDR3 sequences, 45% to 60% of which are singletons, and around 12% rests with the top ten. Sequenced material: blood. The receptors were sampled from a male donor with acne. The CDR3 runs from the conserved cysteine through the conserved F or W. The D gene is left open where the match is weak. The listing skips clone size in some rows; elsewhere it reads once, few, many or a size class.

clone_size	d_call	j_call	v_call	cdr3_aa	cdr3_nt
few	-	TRBJ1-5	TRBV25-1	CASSSGYGNQPQHF	TGTGCCAGCAGTTCAGGGTACGGAAATCAGCCCCAGCATTTT
-	-	TRBJ1-1	TRBV5-1	CASSLDRASTEAFF	TGCGCCAGCAGCTTGGACAGGGCCAGCACTGAAGCTTTCTTT
many	-	TRBJ1-1	TRBV6-5	CASSYVRAAEAFF	TGTGCCAGCAGTTACGTCCGGGCCGCTGAAGCTTTCTTT
-	-	TRBJ2-7	TRBV4-1	CASSQDNWGRNEQYF	TGCGCCAGCAGCCAAGATAATTGGGGCCGGAACGAGCAGTACTTC
-	-	TRBJ2-3	TRBV29-1	CSVQFPDTQYF	TGCAGCGTTCAATTCCCGGATACGCAGTATTTT
once	-	TRBJ2-7	TRBV9	CAKSSAYHEQYF	TGTGCCAAATCTAGCGCTTACCACGAGCAGTACTTC
-	-	TRBJ2-5	TRBV5-1	CASSSGSGAIQETQYF	TGTGCCAGCAGTTCAGGTTCGGGGGCGATCCAAGAGACCCAGTACTTC
-	-	TRBJ1-5	TRBV5-5	CASSGAGPYSNQPQHF	TGTGCCAGCAGTGGAGCCGGGCCCTATAGCAATCAGCCCCAGCATTTT
-	TRBD2	TRBJ2-7	TRBV9	CASSVLGGRGGDEQYF	TGTGCCAGCAGCGTACTCGGCGGGAGAGGAGGGGACGAGCAGTACTTC
-	TRBD2	TRBJ2-1	TRBV20-1	CSAPSGRSNNEQFF	TGCAGTGCCCCTAGCGGGAGGTCCAACAATGAGCAGTTCTTC
-	-	TRBJ1-5	TRBV4-1	CASSHLTSNQPQHF	TGCGCCAGCAGCCATCTAACATCCAATCAGCCCCAGCATTTT
-	TRBD1	TRBJ2-7	TRBV7-9	CASSHMDRGTDEQYF	TGTGCCAGCAGCCATATGGACAGGGGGACCGACGAGCAGTACTTC
-	TRBD2	TRBJ2-2	TRBV24-1	CASSSTPGLAANTGELFF	TGTGCCAGCAGTTCAACTCCGGGACTAGCGGCTAACACCGGGGAGCTGTTTTTT
-	TRBD2	TRBJ2-1	TRBV20-1	CSASLAGGSWEQFF	TGCAGTGCTAGCTTAGCGGGAGGGTCGTGGGAGCAGTTCTTC
-	-	TRBJ1-1	TRBV19	CASADPGSGLGNTEAFF	TGTGCCAGTGCCGACCCGGGATCAGGGTTAGGGAACACTGAAGCTTTCTTT
medium-sized	TRBD1	TRBJ2-7	TRBV6-6	CATRDRVSEQYF	TGTGCCACCCGGGACAGGGTCTCCGAGCAGTACTTC